These T cell receptor beta chains were read from a single sample in a study of T cell responses to AZD1222 COVID-19 vaccine. The method was immunoSEQ multiplex PCR; TCRdb's version includes in-frame clones alone and lacks a portion of them. Here the sample spans 160,000 or so clones, about nine tenths being singletons. The source was peripheral blood, collected on day 0 of AZD1222 vaccination. Receptor source: an adult in good health. CDR3s leave out the opening cysteine and the closing phenylalanine or tryptophan. Expanded clones get a size class; other rows say once, few or many, or leave the size out.

v_call clone_size cdr3_aa
TRBV27 . ASSYRGRAGANVLT
TRBV11-1 . ASSPQDRVYLYEQY
TRBV15 . ATSRSDRTEAF
TRBV4-3 . ASSQDLSSGVNTGELF
TRBV7-3 . ASSLTVTGDTEAF
TRBV27 few ASSPTWGANYGYT
TRBV28 . ASRKGLAGVYNEQF
TRBV11-2 few ASSLAGSSYEQY
TRBV4-3 . ASSQEFGTGTTDTQY
TRBV28 once ASSTPNEKLF
TRBV18 . ASSPDSSTDTQY
TRBV27 . ASREIAGGNNEQF
TRBV28 . ASSFWESALH
TRBV29-1 . SVERESWETQY
TRBV28 once ASSLLSAGGSDTQY
TRBV28 . ASSNRASGYT
TRBV15 . ATSRDGERFYGYT
TRBV9 . ASSVVLLRDREKYEQY
TRBV5-1 . ASSPGGGSRYGYT
TRBV27 . ATMTGRSPLH
TRBV7-2 . ASSLGGGRYNEQF
TRBV19 . ASMSLGASEKLF
TRBV27 . ASRANQPQH
TRBV15 . ATSRDRGRGHQPQH
TRBV7-4 . ASSLHRYSYEQY
TRBV24-1 . ATSDPRGPGNTIY
TRBV5-8 . ASSRTGTALYEQY
TRBV11-2 . ASSPNLDRASYEQY
TRBV28 . ASSLPGSDQETQY
TRBV27 few ASSSHRGSSNQPQH
TRBV27 . ASSLKGPTGVKWGYT
TRBV7-2 . ASSSSPGDTQY
TRBV7-2 . ASSLPGNYGYT
TRBV28 . ASKTGSDTQY
TRBV18 . ASSQQGEYNEQF
TRBV4-3 . ASSQYGTANTEAF